Listed below are T cell receptor beta chains from one sample, sequenced in a study of beta chain features in type 1 diabetes. TCRdb's copy holds only in-frame clones and misses some; the assay was immunoSEQ multiplex PCR. The table has more than 8,500 clones, about 84% seen once. The sequencing input was Tregs from blood. The receptors derive from a woman between 18 and 30 years old in good health. CDR3s include the opening cysteine and the closing phenylalanine or tryptophan. Fields, in order: V gene, D gene, CDR3 length, clone size, J gene, CDR3 DNA, CDR3 protein. The D gene is left open where the match is weak. The size of a clone is reported for some rows only, either as once, few or many, or as a class for expanded clones.

V gene: TRBV6-1; D gene: .; CDR3 length: 14; clone size: .; J gene: TRBJ2-5; CDR3 DNA: TGTGCCAGCAGCTACCTACCGCACCAAGAGACCCAGTACTTC; CDR3 protein: CASSYLPHQETQYF
V gene: TRBV6-6; D gene: .; CDR3 length: 14; clone size: .; J gene: TRBJ1-3; CDR3 DNA: TGTGCCAGCAGACCCGGGAACCGGGGGAACACCATATATTTT; CDR3 protein: CASRPGNRGNTIYF
V gene: TRBV5-1; D gene: .; CDR3 length: 16; clone size: once; J gene: TRBJ2-3; CDR3 DNA: TGCGCCAGCAGCTGGGGGACACAAAGTCGCACAGATACGCAGTATTTT; CDR3 protein: CASSWGTQSRTDTQYF
V gene: TRBV19; D gene: .; CDR3 length: 13; clone size: .; J gene: TRBJ1-3; CDR3 DNA: TGTGCCAGTGAGGCGGGGTTCGGAAACACCATATATTTT; CDR3 protein: CASEAGFGNTIYF
V gene: TRBV18; D gene: TRBD1; CDR3 length: 15; clone size: .; J gene: TRBJ2-7; CDR3 DNA: TGTGCCAGCTCACCCGGGGTGCAGGGGGCGCGGGAGCAGTACTTC; CDR3 protein: CASSPGVQGAREQYF
V gene: TRBV5-1; D gene: TRBD1; CDR3 length: 15; clone size: .; J gene: TRBJ1-2; CDR3 DNA: TGCGCCAGCAGTTCACTTGACAGGGGGACCTATGGCTACACCTTC; CDR3 protein: CASSSLDRGTYGYTF
V gene: TRBV15; D gene: TRBD1; CDR3 length: 15; clone size: .; J gene: TRBJ1-1; CDR3 DNA: TGTGCCACCAGCAGCTACAGGGGGGCCCACACTGAAGCTTTCTTT; CDR3 protein: CATSSYRGAHTEAFF
V gene: TRBV11-2; D gene: TRBD2; CDR3 length: 12; clone size: .; J gene: TRBJ2-7; CDR3 DNA: TGTGCCAGCAGCCGGGGGGGAAACGAGCAGTACTTC; CDR3 protein: CASSRGGNEQYF
V gene: TRBV19; D gene: .; CDR3 length: 12; clone size: .; J gene: TRBJ1-2; CDR3 DNA: TGTGCCAGTAGTATCGGCGGGCGAGGCCTTTTCTTC; CDR3 protein: CASSIGGRGLFF
V gene: TRBV5-1; D gene: TRBD2; CDR3 length: 16; clone size: .; J gene: TRBJ2-2; CDR3 DNA: TGCGCCAGCAGCTTTTACGGACTAGCGGGCACCGGGGAGCTGTTTTTT; CDR3 protein: CASSFYGLAGTGELFF
V gene: TRBV19; D gene: TRBD1; CDR3 length: 15; clone size: .; J gene: TRBJ1-5; CDR3 DNA: TGTGCCAGTAGTTTATTGACAGGGATCGACCAGCCCCAGCATTTT; CDR3 protein: CASSLLTGIDQPQHF
V gene: TRBV19; D gene: TRBD1; CDR3 length: 17; clone size: few; J gene: TRBJ2-1; CDR3 DNA: TGTGCCAGTAGTATCCGGGTTGACAGGGCAGCCTACAATGAGCAGTTCTTC; CDR3 protein: CASSIRVDRAAYNEQFF
V gene: TRBV15; D gene: .; CDR3 length: 15; clone size: .; J gene: TRBJ1-5; CDR3 DNA: TGTGCCACCAGCAGAGCAGGGGCAAGCAATCAGCCCCAGCATTTT; CDR3 protein: CATSRAGASNQPQHF
V gene: TRBV7-9; D gene: TRBD1; CDR3 length: 15; clone size: .; J gene: TRBJ2-1; CDR3 DNA: TGTGCCAGCAGCCACCCGGGACAGGGGGCCCATGAGCAGTTCTTC; CDR3 protein: CASSHPGQGAHEQFF
V gene: TRBV5-1; D gene: TRBD2; CDR3 length: 14; clone size: .; J gene: TRBJ2-7; CDR3 DNA: TGCGCCAGCAGACGGACTAGCGGGATCGGCGAGCAGTACTTC; CDR3 protein: CASRRTSGIGEQYF
V gene: TRBV14; D gene: TRBD1; CDR3 length: 15; clone size: .; J gene: TRBJ2-3; CDR3 DNA: TGTGCCAGCAGCCTATTGGGACAGGTCACAGATACGCAGTATTTT; CDR3 protein: CASSLLGQVTDTQYF
V gene: TRBV5-1; D gene: .; CDR3 length: 16; clone size: .; J gene: TRBJ1-1; CDR3 DNA: TGCGCCAGCAGCTTGGGACCGCACAGGATGAACACTGAAGCTTTCTTT; CDR3 protein: CASSLGPHRMNTEAFF
V gene: TRBV6-6; D gene: .; CDR3 length: 15; clone size: .; J gene: TRBJ2-6; CDR3 DNA: TGTGCCAGCAGTTACTCCGGCTCTGGGGCCAACGTCCTGACTTTC; CDR3 protein: CASSYSGSGANVLTF
V gene: TRBV7-3; D gene: .; CDR3 length: 14; clone size: .; J gene: TRBJ1-2; CDR3 DNA: TGTGCCAGCAGCTTAACGCGGCAGGGATCTGGCTACACCTTC; CDR3 protein: CASSLTRQGSGYTF
V gene: TRBV30; D gene: TRBD2; CDR3 length: 16; clone size: few; J gene: TRBJ2-7; CDR3 DNA: TGTGCCGTAGGATCTCTCGGGGGGGCAAGCTCCTACGAGCAGTACTTC; CDR3 protein: CAVGSLGGASSYEQYF